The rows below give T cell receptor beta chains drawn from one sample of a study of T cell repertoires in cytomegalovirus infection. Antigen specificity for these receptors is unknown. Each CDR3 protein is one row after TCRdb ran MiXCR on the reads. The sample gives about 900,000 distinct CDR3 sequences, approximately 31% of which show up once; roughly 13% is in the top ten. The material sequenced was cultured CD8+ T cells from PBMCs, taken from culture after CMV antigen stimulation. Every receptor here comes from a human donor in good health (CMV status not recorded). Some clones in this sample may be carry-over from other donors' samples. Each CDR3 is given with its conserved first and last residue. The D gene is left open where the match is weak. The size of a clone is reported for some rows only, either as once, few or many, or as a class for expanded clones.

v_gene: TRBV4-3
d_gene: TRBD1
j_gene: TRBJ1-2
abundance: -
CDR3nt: TGCGCCAGCAGCCAAGCCCCGGGACAGGACTATGGCTACACCTTC
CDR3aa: CASSQAPGQDYGYTF

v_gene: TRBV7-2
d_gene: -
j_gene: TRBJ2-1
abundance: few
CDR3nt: TGTGCCAGCAGCCTCGGAGCGGGCTTTTACAATGAGCAGTTCTTC
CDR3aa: CASSLGAGFYNEQFF

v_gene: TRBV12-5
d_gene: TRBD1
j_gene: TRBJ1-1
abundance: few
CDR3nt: TGTGCTAGTGGTTTCGGGACAGCGAGGGGTATGACTGAAGCTTTCTTT
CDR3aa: CASGFGTARGMTEAFF

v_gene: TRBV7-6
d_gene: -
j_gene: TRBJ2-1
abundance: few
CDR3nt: TGTGCCAGCACCCCGGGCTGGGGGCGGTCCTACAATGAGCAGTTCTTC
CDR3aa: CASTPGWGRSYNEQFF

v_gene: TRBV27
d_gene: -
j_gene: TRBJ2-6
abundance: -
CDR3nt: TGTGCCAGCACCGCAGCTTTCCCTGGGGCCAACGTCCTGACTTTC
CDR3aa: CASTAAFPGANVLTF

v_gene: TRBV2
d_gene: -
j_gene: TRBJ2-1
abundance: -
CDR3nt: TGTGCCAGCAATAACGGGTTCTTC
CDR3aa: CASNNGFF

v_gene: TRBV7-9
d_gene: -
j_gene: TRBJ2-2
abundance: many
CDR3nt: TGTGCCAGCAGCTTAGAGGTAGCGGTGAACACCGGGGAGCTGTTTTTT
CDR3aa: CASSLEVAVNTGELFF

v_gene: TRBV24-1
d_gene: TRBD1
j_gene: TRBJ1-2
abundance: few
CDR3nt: TGTGCCACCAGTGATCCCCGGGACAGACCGTATGGCTACACCTTC
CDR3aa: CATSDPRDRPYGYTF

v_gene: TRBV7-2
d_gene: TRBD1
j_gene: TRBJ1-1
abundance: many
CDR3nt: TGTGCCAGCAGTTCTTGGACAGGGGTCACTGAAGCTTTCTTT
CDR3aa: CASSSWTGVTEAFF

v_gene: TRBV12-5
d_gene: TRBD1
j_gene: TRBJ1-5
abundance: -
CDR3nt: TGTGCTAGTGGTCCGGACAGGGGGCACACTAGCAATCAGCCCCAGCATTTT
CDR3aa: CASGPDRGHTSNQPQHF

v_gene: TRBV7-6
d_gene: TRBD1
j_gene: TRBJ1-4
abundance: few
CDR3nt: TGTGCCAGCAGCGGCCGGACAGGGGGCTCAATAAAGAATGAAAAACTGTTTTTT
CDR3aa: CASSGRTGGSIKNEKLFF

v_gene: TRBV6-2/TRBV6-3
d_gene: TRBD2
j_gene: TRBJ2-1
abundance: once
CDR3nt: TGTGCCAGCAGTTACGGGGGGGACGGGTACAATGAGCAGTTCTTC
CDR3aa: CASSYGGDGYNEQFF

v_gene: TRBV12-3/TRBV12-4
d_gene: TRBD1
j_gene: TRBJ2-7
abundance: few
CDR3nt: TGTGCCAGCAGATCGCTCCGGGACAGGGGGGACGAGCAGTACTTC
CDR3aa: CASRSLRDRGDEQYF

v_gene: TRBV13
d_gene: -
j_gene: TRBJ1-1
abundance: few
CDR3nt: TGTGCCAGCAGCAAGGAGGGGCGCCCCCCTGAAGCTTTCTTT
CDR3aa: CASSKEGRPPEAFF

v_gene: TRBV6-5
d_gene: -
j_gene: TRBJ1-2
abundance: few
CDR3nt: TGTGCCAGCAGTTACTCCGACCCTCTAGGAGGGGGCTACACCTTC
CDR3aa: CASSYSDPLGGGYTF

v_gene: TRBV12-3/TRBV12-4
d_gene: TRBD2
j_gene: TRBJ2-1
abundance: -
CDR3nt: TGTGCCAACAGTTTCGGGACTAGCCGCGCCTACAATGAGCAGTTCTTC
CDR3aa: CANSFGTSRAYNEQFF

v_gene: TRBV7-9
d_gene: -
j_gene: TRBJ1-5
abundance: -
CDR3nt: TGTGCCAGCACCCAGGACGACTTGTCCCAGCATTTT
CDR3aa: CASTQDDLSQHF

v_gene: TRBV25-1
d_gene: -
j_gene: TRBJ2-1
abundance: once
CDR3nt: TGTGCCAGCAGTGTTGACAGGTTCGACAATGAGCAGTTCTTC
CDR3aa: CASSVDRFDNEQFF

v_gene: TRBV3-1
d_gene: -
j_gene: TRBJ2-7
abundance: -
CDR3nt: TGTGCCAGCAGCCACCTGAGCCGGCCGTGGCCCAACGAGCAGTACTTC
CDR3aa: CASSHLSRPWPNEQYF

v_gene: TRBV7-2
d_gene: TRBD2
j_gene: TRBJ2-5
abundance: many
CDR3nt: TGTGCCAGCAGCTCTCGACTAGCGGGGGAACGGTACCAAGAGACCCAGTACTTC
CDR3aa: CASSSRLAGERYQETQYF

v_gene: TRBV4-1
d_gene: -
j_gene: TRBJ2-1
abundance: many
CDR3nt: TGCGCCAGCAGCCCCCCTCCGGGGGGCCGGGATGAGCAGTTCTTC
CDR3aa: CASSPPPGGRDEQFF

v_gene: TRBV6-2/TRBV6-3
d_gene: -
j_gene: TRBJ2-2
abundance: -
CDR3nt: TGTGCCAGCAGTTACTGGGACACCACGAACACCGGGGAGCTGTTTTTT
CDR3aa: CASSYWDTTNTGELFF

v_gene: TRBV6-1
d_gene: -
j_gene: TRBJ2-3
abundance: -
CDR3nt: TGTGCCAGCAGTCTTTCCGGCGCGGGAACGCAGTATTTT
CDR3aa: CASSLSGAGTQYF

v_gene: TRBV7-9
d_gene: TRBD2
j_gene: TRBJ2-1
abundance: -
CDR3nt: TGTGCCAGCAGCTTAGAAGCGGGGGGGTTCAATGAGCAGTTCTTC
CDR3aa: CASSLEAGGFNEQFF

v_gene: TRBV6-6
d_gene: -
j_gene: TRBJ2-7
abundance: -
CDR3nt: TGTGCCAGCCAGGACGATTTACCCTACGAGCAGTACTTC
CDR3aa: CASQDDLPYEQYF

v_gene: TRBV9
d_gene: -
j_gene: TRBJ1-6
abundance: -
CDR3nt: TGTGCCAGCAGCGCACGGGGAGCGAGCTCCTATAATTCACCCCTCCACTTT
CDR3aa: CASSARGASSYNSPLHF

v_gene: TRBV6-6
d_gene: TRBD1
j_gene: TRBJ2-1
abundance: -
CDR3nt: TGTGCCAGCAGTTACTCGATCCACGGGACAGTTCCCTACAATGAGCAGTTCTTC
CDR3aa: CASSYSIHGTVPYNEQFF

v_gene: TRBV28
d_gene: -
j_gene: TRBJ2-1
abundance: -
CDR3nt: TGTGCCAGCAGCACGGCTGGGAACAATGAGCAGTTCTTC
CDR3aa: CASSTAGNNEQFF

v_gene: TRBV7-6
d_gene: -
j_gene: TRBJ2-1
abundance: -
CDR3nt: TGTGCCAGCTCCGGGACACATCAAGACAATGAGCAGTTCTTC
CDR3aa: CASSGTHQDNEQFF